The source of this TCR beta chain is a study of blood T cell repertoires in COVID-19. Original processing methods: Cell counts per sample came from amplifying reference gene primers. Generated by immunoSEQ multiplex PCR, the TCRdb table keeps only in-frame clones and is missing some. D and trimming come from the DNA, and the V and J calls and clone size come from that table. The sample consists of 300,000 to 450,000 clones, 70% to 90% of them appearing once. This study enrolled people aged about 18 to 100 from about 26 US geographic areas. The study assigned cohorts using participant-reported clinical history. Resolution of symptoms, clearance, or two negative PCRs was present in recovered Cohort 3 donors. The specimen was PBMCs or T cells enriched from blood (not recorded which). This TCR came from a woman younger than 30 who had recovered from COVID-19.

CDR3 sequence (DNA): TGTGCCAGCGTCGAGGGTTGGACCGGGGAGCTGTTTTTT. Translating it yields CASVEGWTGELFF. The chain has TRBV2 and TRBJ2-2, with D perhaps matching TRBD2 (5 bases). Germline loops: CDR1 SNHLY, CDR2 FYNNEI. V dropped 8 bases and J dropped 5 bases, with 12 bases sitting between them. There are 13 residues in the CDR3.